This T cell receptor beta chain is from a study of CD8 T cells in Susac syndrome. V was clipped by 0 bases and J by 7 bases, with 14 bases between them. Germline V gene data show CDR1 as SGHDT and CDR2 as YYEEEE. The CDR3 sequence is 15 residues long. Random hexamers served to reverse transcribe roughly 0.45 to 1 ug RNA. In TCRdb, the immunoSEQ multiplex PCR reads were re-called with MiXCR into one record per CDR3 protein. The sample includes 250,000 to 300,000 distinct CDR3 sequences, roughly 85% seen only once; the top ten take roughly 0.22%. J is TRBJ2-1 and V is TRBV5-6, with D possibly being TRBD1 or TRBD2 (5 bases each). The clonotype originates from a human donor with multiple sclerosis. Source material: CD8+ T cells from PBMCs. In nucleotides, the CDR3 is TGTGCCAGCAGCTTGGCCCAGGGACGAAAGAATGAGCAGTTCTTC. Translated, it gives CASSLAQGRKNEQFF.